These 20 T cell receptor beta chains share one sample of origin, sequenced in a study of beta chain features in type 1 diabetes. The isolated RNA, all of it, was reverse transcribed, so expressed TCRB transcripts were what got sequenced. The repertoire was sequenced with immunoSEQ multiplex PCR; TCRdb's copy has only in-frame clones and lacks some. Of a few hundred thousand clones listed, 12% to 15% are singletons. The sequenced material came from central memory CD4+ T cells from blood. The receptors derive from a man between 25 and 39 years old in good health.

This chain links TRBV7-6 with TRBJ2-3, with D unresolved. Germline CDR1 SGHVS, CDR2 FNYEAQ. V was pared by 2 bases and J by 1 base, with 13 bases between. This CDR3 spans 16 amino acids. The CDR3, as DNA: TGTGCCAGCAGCTTAAATCCAATCGGCCGCACAGATACGCAGTATTTT. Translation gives CASSLNPIGRTDTQYF.

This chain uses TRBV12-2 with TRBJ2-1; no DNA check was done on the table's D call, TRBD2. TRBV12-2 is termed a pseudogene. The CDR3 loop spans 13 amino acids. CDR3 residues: CASRTGVGNEQFF. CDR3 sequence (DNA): TGTGCCAGCCGTACGGGGGTCGGCAATGAGCAGTTCTTC.

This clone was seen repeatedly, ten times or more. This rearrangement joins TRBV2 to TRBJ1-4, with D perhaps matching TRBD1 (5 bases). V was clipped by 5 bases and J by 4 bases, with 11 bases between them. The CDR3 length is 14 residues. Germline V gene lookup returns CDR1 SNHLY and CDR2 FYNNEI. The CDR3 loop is CASSRVRDNEKLFF. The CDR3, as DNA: TGTGCCAGCAGTCGGGTCAGGGATAATGAAAAACTGTTTTTT.

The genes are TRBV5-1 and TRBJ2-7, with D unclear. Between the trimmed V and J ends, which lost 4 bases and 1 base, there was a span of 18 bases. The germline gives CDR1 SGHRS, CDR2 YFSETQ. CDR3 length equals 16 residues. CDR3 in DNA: TGCGCCAGCAGCCAATCCCTGACACCCTCATCCTACGAGCAGTACTTC. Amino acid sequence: CASSQSLTPSSYEQYF.

The CDR3 loop reads CASSLGQRSVYGYTF. In DNA, the CDR3 is TGTGCCAGCAGCCTGGGACAGCGATCCGTCTATGGCTACACCTTC. J is TRBJ1-2 and V is TRBV7-2; 7 nucleotides align to TRBD1. V trimming: 5 bases; J trimming: 4 bases; junction bases outside the gene matches: 10. The CDR3 spans 15 residues. Germline CDR1 is SGHTA and CDR2 is FQGNSA.

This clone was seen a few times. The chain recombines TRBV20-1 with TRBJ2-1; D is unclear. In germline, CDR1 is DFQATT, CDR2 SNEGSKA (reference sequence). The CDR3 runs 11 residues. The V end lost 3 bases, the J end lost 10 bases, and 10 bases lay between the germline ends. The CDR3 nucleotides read TGCAGTGCTAGTGAGTGCGGCGAGCAGTTCTTC. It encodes CSASECGEQFF.

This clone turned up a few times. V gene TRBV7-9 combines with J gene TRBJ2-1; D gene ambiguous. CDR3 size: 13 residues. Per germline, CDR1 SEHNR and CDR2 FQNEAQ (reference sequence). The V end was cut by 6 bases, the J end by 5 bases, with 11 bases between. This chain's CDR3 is CASSFYGHNEQFF. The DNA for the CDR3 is TGTGCCAGCAGTTTCTATGGCCACAATGAGCAGTTCTTC.

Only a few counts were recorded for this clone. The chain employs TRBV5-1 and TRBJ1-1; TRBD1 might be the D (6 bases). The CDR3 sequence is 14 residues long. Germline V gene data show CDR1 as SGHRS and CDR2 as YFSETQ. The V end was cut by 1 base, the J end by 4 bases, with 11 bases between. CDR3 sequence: CASSLRGRGTEAFF. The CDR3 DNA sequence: TGCGCCAGCAGCTTGCGGGGGCGCGGCACTGAAGCTTTCTTT. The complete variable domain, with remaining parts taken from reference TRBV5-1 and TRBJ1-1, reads KAGVTQTPRYLIKTRGQQVTLSCSPISGHRSVSWYQQTPGQGLQFLFEYFSETQRNKGNFPGRFSGRQFSNSRSEMNVSTLELGDSALYLCASSLRGRGTEAFFGQGTRLTVV.

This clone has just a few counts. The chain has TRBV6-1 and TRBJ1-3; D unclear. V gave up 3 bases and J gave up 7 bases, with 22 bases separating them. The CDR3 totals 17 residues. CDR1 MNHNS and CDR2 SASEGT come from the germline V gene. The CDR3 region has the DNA TGTGCCAGCAGTGATCCCCTGGATAACTCGCGGCGGAACACCATATATTTT. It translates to CASSDPLDNSRRNTIYF.

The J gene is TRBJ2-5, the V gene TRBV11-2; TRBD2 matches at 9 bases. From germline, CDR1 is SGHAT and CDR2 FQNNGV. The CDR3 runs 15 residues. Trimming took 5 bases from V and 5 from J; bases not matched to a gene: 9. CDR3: CASSPAGGLGETQYF. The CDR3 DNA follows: TGTGCCAGCAGCCCAGCGGGGGGACTCGGGGAGACCCAGTACTTC.

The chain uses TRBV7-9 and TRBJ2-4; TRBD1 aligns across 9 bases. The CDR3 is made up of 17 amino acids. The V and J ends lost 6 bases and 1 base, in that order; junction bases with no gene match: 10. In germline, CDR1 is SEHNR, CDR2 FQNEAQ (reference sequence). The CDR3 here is CASSTRDREGAKNIQYF. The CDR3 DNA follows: TGTGCCAGCAGTACCCGGGACAGGGAAGGGGCCAAAAACATTCAGTACTTC.

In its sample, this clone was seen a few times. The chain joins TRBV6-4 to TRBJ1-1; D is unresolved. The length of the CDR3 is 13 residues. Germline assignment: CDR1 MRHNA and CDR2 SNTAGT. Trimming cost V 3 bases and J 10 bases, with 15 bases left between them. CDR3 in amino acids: CASSEDKGRRAFF. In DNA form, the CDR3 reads TGTGCCAGCAGTGAAGATAAAGGACGGAGAGCTTTCTTT.

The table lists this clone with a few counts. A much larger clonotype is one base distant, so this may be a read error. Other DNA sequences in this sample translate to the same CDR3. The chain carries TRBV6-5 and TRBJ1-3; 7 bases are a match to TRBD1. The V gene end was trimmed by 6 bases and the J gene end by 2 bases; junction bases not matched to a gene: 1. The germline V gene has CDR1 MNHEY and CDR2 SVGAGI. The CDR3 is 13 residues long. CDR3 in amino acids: CASSTGAGNTIYF. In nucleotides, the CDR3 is TGTGCCAGCAGCACAGGGGCTGGAAACACCATATATTTT.

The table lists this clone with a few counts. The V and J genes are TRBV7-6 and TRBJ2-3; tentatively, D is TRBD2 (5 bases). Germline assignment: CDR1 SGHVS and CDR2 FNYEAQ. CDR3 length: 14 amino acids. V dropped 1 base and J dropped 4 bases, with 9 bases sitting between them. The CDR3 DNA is TGTGCCAGCAGCTTAGATGTCGGGGCAGATACGCAGTATTTT. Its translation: CASSLDVGADTQYF.

CDR3 sequence (DNA): TGTGCCAGCAGCTTATTACCCCAGGGTGGTGGCTACACCTTC. Translation gives CASSLLPQGGGYTF. V is TRBV11-2 and J is TRBJ1-2; D perhaps matches TRBD1 (5 bases). The germline CDR1 and CDR2 sequences are SGHAT and FQNNGV. The CDR3 runs to 14 residues. Trimming took 2 bases from V and 7 from J, leaving 14 bases between them.

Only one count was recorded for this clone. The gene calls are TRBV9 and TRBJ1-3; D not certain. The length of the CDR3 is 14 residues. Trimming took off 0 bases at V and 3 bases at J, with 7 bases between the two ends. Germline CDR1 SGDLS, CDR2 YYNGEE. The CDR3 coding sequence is TGTGCCAGCAGCGTAGACTCTGGTGGAAACACCATATATTTT. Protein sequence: CASSVDSGGNTIYF.

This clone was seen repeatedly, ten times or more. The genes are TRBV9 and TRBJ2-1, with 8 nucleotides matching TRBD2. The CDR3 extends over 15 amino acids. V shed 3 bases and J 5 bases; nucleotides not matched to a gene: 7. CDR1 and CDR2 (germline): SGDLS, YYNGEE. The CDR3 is CASSAGTSFNNEQFF. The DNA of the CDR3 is TGTGCCAGCAGCGCCGGGACTAGTTTTAACAATGAGCAGTTCTTC.

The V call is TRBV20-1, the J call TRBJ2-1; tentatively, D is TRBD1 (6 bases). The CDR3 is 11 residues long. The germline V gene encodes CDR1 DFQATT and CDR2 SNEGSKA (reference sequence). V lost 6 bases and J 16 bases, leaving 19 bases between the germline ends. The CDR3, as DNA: TGCAGTGCCCGAAAGGATAGGGGGACCTTCTTC. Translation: CSARKDRGTFF.

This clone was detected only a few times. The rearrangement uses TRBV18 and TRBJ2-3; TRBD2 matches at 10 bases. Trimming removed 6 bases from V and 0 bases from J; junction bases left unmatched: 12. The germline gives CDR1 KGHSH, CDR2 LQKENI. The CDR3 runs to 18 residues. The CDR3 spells CASSVGGRGLASTDTQYF. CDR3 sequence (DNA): TGTGCCAGCTCCGTGGGAGGCCGGGGACTAGCGAGCACAGATACGCAGTATTTT.

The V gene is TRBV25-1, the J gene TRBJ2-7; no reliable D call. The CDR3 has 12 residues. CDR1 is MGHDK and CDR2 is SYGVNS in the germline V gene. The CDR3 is CAISDVDAEQYV. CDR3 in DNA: TGTGCCATCAGTGATGTTGATGCCGAGCAGTACGTC.